This entry concerns a single T cell receptor beta chain. The CDR3 has 15 residues. Germline CDR1 reads SEHNR; CDR2 reads FQNEAQ (reference sequence). V was clipped by 3 bases and J by 5 bases, with 17 bases between them. Here immunoSEQ multiplex PCR was the method, and the copy in TCRdb shows in-frame clones only, minus some. The sample has some 28,000 clones, under 95% seen once; the top ten hold roughly 6.2%. The data belong to a study of T cell changes during pregnancy in multiple sclerosis. The sample was CD8+ T cells from peripheral blood mononuclear cells, taken before pregnancy. The genes are TRBV7-9 and TRBJ2-7, with D maybe TRBD1 (6 bases). The clonotype originates from a female donor with multiple sclerosis, enrolled in a pregnancy study. CDR3 coding DNA: TGTGCCAGCAGCTTTGCACAGGGATACCTCAACGAGCAGTACTTC. Amino acids: CASSFAQGYLNEQYF.